This T cell receptor (beta chain) was retrieved from a study of cytomegalovirus exposure and HLA in healthy donors (TCRdb year 2017). For the wider study: An earlier analysis of roughly 570 of the donors reported 276 Gb of sequence data and some 110 million unique TCR beta sequences obtained from roughly 170 million T cells. The study was designed to test whether signatures of past pathogen exposure could be identified by cataloging public T cell receptors. The number of donors typed differed by locus, with roughly 620-630 for A, B, C, DRB1 and DQB1, roughly 520 for DQA1, approximately 570 for DPA1, and over 400 for DPB1. Genome-wide SNP genotypes for about 55% of the roughly 670 donors were used in a later genetic analysis, which treated that subset as a discovery cohort. To predict cytomegalovirus infection status, the study combined high-throughput TCR immunosequencing, statistical association of individual TCRs with disease status, and machine learning. Both class I and class II loci were covered by HLA typing, at four-digit resolution. Alongside the repertoire data, information on donor age, sex, ethnicity and CMV serostatus was compiled. To study patterns of TCR occurrence, a later analysis re-analyzed previously published TCR beta repertoires from 666 donors and added high-resolution HLA genotyping. To decide whether each TCR beta V gene segment behaved as functional or pseudogenic, an earlier analysis of nearly 600 of the donors relied on high-throughput TCR beta sequencing. Among 300 to 500 genotyped donors of the cohort, an average of about 240,000 unique TCR beta nucleotide sequences was sequenced per donor, of which about 18% were non-productive. The study profiled the T cell repertoires of hundreds of subjects by immunosequencing and related them to cytomegalovirus serostatus. Every repertoire in the discovery cohort had been generated on one and the same sequencing platform. Rather than using new phenotypic data, the later analysis identified candidate immune exposures from TCR beta sequences and from how often those sequences occurred across donors. A separate validation cohort of about 110 different subjects was used in addition to the approximately 610-subject first cohort. An early release that covered several hundred HLA-typed donors contained approximately 300 gigabases of sequencing data and around 80 million unique TCR sequences. Among the roughly 400 genotyped donors, roughly 80% belonged to the genetic ancestry cluster associated with self-reported Caucasian donors. Four or five DR-DQ haplotypes were handled as single units for association and clustering because linkage in the cohort was strong. Findings and caveats that apply to the study as a whole: Only TCR beta chains were sequenced in this cohort, and the absence of alpha or paired-chain data limited detectable features. Strong co-occurrence of HLA alleles, especially DR and DQ, made assigning TCR associations to individual alleles difficult. While some public TCRs were present in many individuals, most TCR sequences turned up only very rarely across donors. A few of the identified cytomegalovirus-associated TCR beta chains were confirmed in vitro to be specific for cytomegalovirus antigens. A later analysis associated 17,000 or so TCR beta sequences with specific HLA alleles at a false discovery rate of 0.05. Linkage disequilibrium might explain the correlated functional status among segregating V segments, but an unknown experimental factor could not be excluded. A group of highly shared sequence variants was considered likely to be a technical artifact of the sequencing pipeline. The only immune exposure information available for the cohort was CMV serostatus. Compared with the approximately 720-donor mean, donors in an Asian-associated ancestry cluster had fewer N-insertions in productive TCRs, according to a later genetic analysis. The authors suggested that the approach could potentially be extended to other disease states and immunological phenotypes. Because HLA typing was missing for some donors at each locus, association tests included only the typed subset. The classifier was reported to diagnose cytomegalovirus status with high specificity and sensitivity in both the original and validation cohorts. In a later analysis, HLA-associated TCR beta chains showed more clonal expansion and lower generation probabilities than non-associated chains that were equally common. Presence/absence analyses assumed roughly uniform sequencing depth across donors, an assumption that may not hold. According to a later analysis, most CMV-associated TCR beta chains appeared to be HLA-restricted, and the HLA associations seemed to be driven largely by CMV exposure. Because the 87-base-pair reads could not distinguish some IMGT-functional V segments, including TRBV6-2 and TRBV6-3, those segments were excluded. A further reported finding was that TCR beta sequences accurately predicted the HLA-A and HLA-B alleles for most subjects in the first cohort. An earlier analysis of approximately 540 of the donors showed that most TCR beta V segments appeared in productive rearrangements either about 87% or about 30% of the time, which broadly matched IMGT annotations. An association between a missense DCLRE1C variant and V-gene and J-gene trimming of TCR beta chains was found in a later genetic analysis and replicated in an independent cohort. In a later analysis, TCR association rates were found to vary across HLA loci, with the most associated TCRs seen for DRB1 alleles and the fewest for HLA-C alleles. About 17 rarely observed V segments, including chromosome 9 orphons, were excluded from the earlier analysis of some 590 of the donors because counts were too low. Several of the top co-occurrence clusters appeared to be linked to parvovirus B19, influenza, CMV and Epstein-Barr virus, according to a later analysis. The study listed 150 to 200 TCR beta chains as associated with cytomegalovirus.

The cohort consisted of some 670 healthy bone marrow donors. At the time of sampling, all cohort members were nominally healthy, though unrecorded immune exposures were likely present. The donor tested CMV seropositive, placing the donor among the approximately 290 seropositive members of the cohort. A peripheral blood sample was collected from each donor, and TCR beta sequencing was performed on peripheral blood mononuclear cells. The Qiagen DNeasy Blood Extraction Kit was used to extract genomic DNA from the blood cell samples. The protocol used for the library was the immunoSEQ multiplex PCR assay. For the multiplex PCR, a mixture combining 60 forward primers for TCR Vbeta segments and 13 reverse primers for TCR Jbeta segments was used. The CDR3 region of rearranged TCR beta genes was amplified from genomic DNA by a multiplex PCR assay. The amplified TCR beta libraries were sequenced on the Illumina HiSeq System as 87-base-pair reads. The authors' pipeline ran thus. A later analysis tallied tens of millions of unique TCR beta chains across the 550 to 850 repertoires, and around 10 million of those chains were shared by two or more donors. Raw reads were error-corrected and collapsed into unique sequences by a nearest-neighbor algorithm in which closely related sequences were merged to remove PCR and sequencing errors. To assign V, D and J gene segments, CDR3 sequences were aligned to IMGT reference sequences. Each retained sequence needed at least a six-nucleotide match to both a V gene segment and a J gene segment. A rearrangement was called productive if the CDR3 had no stop codons and remained in frame with V and J, and every other rearrangement was called non-productive. CDR3 was defined by IMGT convention, running from the second conserved V-encoded cysteine to the conserved J-encoded phenylalanine. The earlier analysis of more than 450 of the donors excluded sequences that lacked an unambiguous match to a single V gene segment. In an earlier analysis of 587 of the donors, V segments were called functional above 56.7% productive rearrangements and were called segregating when the between-donor standard deviation exceeded 5%. A statistical classification framework was developed to diagnose cytomegalovirus status using the catalog of TCR beta chain sequences. In a later analysis, TCR nucleotide sequences were compared against IMGT/GENE-DB human TR gene sequences so that V and J genes could be assigned. A later analysis assigned CDR3 sequences and most-parsimonious VDJ recombination scenarios with the TCRdist pipeline. A later analysis defined each TCR beta chain by its CDR3 amino acid sequence plus V-gene family, and excluded reads lacking a unique V-gene family. In a later analysis, around 650 highly shared, low-generation-probability nucleotide sequences were removed to address suspected cross-contamination and a sequencing artifact. In a later analysis, a clonal expansion index was calculated for each public chain from normalized within-repertoire ranks of inferred template counts. In a later analysis, generation probabilities were computed with a VDJ recombination model fitted to out-of-frame rearrangements, and the resulting probabilities were checked against IGoR. Hypergeometric tests were used in a later analysis to score TCR-TCR, TCR-HLA and TCR-CMV co-occurrence, with a repertoire-size bias correction applied to the TCR pairs. In a later analysis, false discovery rates were estimated by permuting HLA or CMV assignments 20 times. In a later analysis, co-occurring TCRs were grouped using DBSCAN, and TCRdist sequence similarity was added for clustering within HLA-allele-positive subsets. Repertoires with fewer than 30,000 or more than 120,000 public chains, plus five repertoires with anomalous nucleotide sharing, were excluded from co-occurrence clustering. TCRdb holds this immuneACCESS table with in-frame rearrangements only. Some clones are missing; in checked studies, unresolved V genes explain under half, and the rest has no known cause. D and trimming come from the DNA, and the V and J calls and clone size come from that table. This sample gives some 120,000 clones in total; 65% to 80% of them show up just once. The ten largest account for under 15% of the sample.

From the germline V gene, CDR1 is MGHRA and CDR2 is YSYEKL. The V and J ends are trimmed by 0 bases and 5 bases, leaving 16 bases between them. There are 16 amino acids in the CDR3, from cysteine to phenylalanine inclusive. CDR3 DNA only is kept here, 48 bases in frame from base 1. Comments on this clone: There is no known antigen for this receptor. One base away there is no much larger clone; base qualities are not given.

The specimen was PBMCs. The chain is assembled from TRBV4-1 and TRBJ1-2; the D gene is perhaps TRBD1, on 6 matching bases. This receptor was taken from a woman in her fifties or sixties in good health and CMV-seropositive. Here the CDR3 is given as CASSQDWTERLYGYTF. The DNA sequence is TGCGCCAGCAGCCAAGATTGGACAGAAAGACTTTATGGCTACACCTTC.